This T cell receptor beta chain stems from a study of identical twins. CDR1 is SGHRS, CDR2 YFSETQ, per germline. This CDR3 region has 14 residues. With V trimmed by 6 bases and J by 8 bases, 11 bases remained unmatched. In TCRdb, the 5' RACE reads were re-called with MiXCR into one record per CDR3 protein. In the table there are roughly 490,000 distinct CDR3 sequences, roughly an eighth of which are singletons. These data are also associated with another study on yellow fever vaccine responses in identical twins.

This chain links TRBV5-1 with TRBJ1-2; TRBD1 aligns across 9 bases. The sequence was collected from a woman under 30 in good health. Sequenced: CD4+ T cells sorted from blood. CDR3 residues: CASKAGTGSGGYTF. The CDR3 bases are TGCGCCAGCAAAGCTGGGACAGGGAGTGGAGGCTACACCTTC.